The 19 T cell receptor beta chains below were found in one sample sequenced in a study of blood T cell repertoires in COVID-19. Profiled with immunoSEQ multiplex PCR; TCRdb holds only in-frame clones, not every one. Here the sample spans some 70,000 clones, 87% being singletons. Material: peripheral blood. The receptors come from a man aged 50 to 60 with active COVID-19.

The chain combines TRBV28 with TRBJ1-2, with D perhaps matching TRBD1 (5 bases). Germline V gives CDR1 MDHEN, CDR2 SYDVKM. V was clipped by 3 bases and J by 1 base, with 15 bases between them. The CDR3 has 16 amino acids. The CDR3 reads CASSFPPGGGNYGYTF. The CDR3 DNA reads TGTGCCAGCAGTTTCCCCCCCGGGGGGGGTAACTATGGCTACACCTTC.

This chain connects TRBV4-1 to TRBJ1-2, with 8 bases that match TRBD1. Trimming cost V 1 base and J 7 bases; bases outside gene matches: 20. This CDR3 spans 19 amino acids. Germline V gene data show CDR1 as MGHRA and CDR2 as YSYEKL. CDR3 bases: TGCGCCAGCAGCCAAGCTCCCGGGACAGGTCTTCGTGGTCTTAGTGGCTACACCTTC. Translation: CASSQAPGTGLRGLSGYTF.

J is TRBJ2-7 and V is TRBV6-5; 7 positions agree with TRBD1. CDR3 length: 16 residues. Germline loops: CDR1 MNHEY, CDR2 SVGAGI. V lost 4 bases to trimming and J lost 0 bases; unmatched junction nucleotides: 9. Here the CDR3 DNA reads TGTGCCAGCAGTTCCCAGGCCGGACAGGTCTCCTACGAGCAGTACTTC. It specifies CASSSQAGQVSYEQYF.

The chain employs TRBV18 and TRBJ1-1, with 7 bases matching TRBD1. The germline V gene encodes CDR1 KGHSH and CDR2 LQKENI. The CDR3 covers 17 residues. V lost 0 bases, J lost 4 bases, and 11 bases stayed unmatched. CDR3 region: CASSPPVRGRGGTEAFF. The DNA for the CDR3 is TGTGCCAGCTCACCACCGGTGAGGGGGCGGGGTGGCACTGAAGCTTTCTTT.

The chain is built from TRBV19 and TRBJ2-7; 11 nucleotides line up with TRBD1. In germline, CDR1 is LNHDA, CDR2 SQIVND (reference sequence). The trim removed 3 bases at V and 3 bases at J, leaving 4 bases unmatched. The CDR3 has 15 residues. CDR3 DNA sequence: TGTGCCAGTAGTATTGGAGGGACAGGGGGCTACGAGCAGTACTTC. It translates to CASSIGGTGGYEQYF.

The chain links TRBV6-6 to TRBJ1-6; 8 nucleotides agree with TRBD1. CDR1 and CDR2 (germline): MNHNY, SVGAGI (reference sequence). This CDR3 has 15 residues. Trimming cost V 6 bases and J 11 bases; bases outside gene matches: 12. The CDR3 nucleotides read TGTGCCAGCAGCCCCGTAACAGGGGGTAGTCCACCCCTCCACTTT. This codes for CASSPVTGGSPPLHF.

The chain carries TRBV2 and TRBJ1-5; 9 bases align to TRBD1. This CDR3 has 15 residues. V lost 8 bases, J lost 0 bases, and 5 bases stayed unmatched. Germline V lookup: CDR1 SNHLY, CDR2 FYNNEI. The CDR3 DNA follows: TGTGCCAGCGGGGGACAGGGAATTAGCAATCAGCCCCAGCATTTT. Translated, it gives CASGGQGISNQPQHF.

The genes are TRBV2 and TRBJ1-1, with D hard to call. Germline assignment: CDR1 SNHLY and CDR2 FYNNEI. The CDR3 spans 13 residues. V was shortened by 5 bases and J by 0 bases, with 7 bases between the two germline ends. This CDR3 reads CASSKEMNTEAFF. In nucleotides, the CDR3 is TGTGCCAGCAGTAAGGAGATGAACACTGAAGCTTTCTTT.

This chain links TRBV18 with TRBJ2-3; D possibly corresponds to TRBD1 (6 bases). The germline V gene encodes CDR1 KGHSH and CDR2 LQKENI. V was clipped by 3 bases and J by 1 base, with 17 bases between them. The CDR3 has 17 residues. This CDR3 is CASSPLGRTVRTDTQYF. In DNA, the CDR3 is TGTGCCAGCTCACCCCTTGGACGGACAGTCCGCACAGATACGCAGTATTTT.

V usage is TRBV5-4 and J usage is TRBJ2-5; possible D gene TRBD1, 6 bases. There are 14 residues in the CDR3. The germline V and J ends were trimmed by 3 bases and 2 bases, with 11 bases remaining between them. Germline CDR1 and CDR2: SGHNT and YYREEE (reference sequence). This chain's CDR3 is CASSSRTAQETQYF. The DNA for the CDR3 is TGTGCCAGCAGCTCACGGACAGCTCAAGAGACCCAGTACTTC.

J is TRBJ2-1 and V is TRBV5-4, with 10 bases matching TRBD1. CDR1 is SGHNT and CDR2 is YYREEE in the germline V gene (reference sequence). The CDR3 sequence is 16 residues long. V dropped 3 bases and J dropped 5; count of bases not matched to a gene: 8. Here the CDR3 reads CASSSPGQGTDNEQFF. CDR3 DNA: TGTGCCAGCAGCTCTCCGGGACAGGGGACCGACAATGAGCAGTTCTTC.

V and J are TRBV7-6 and TRBJ1-1, with a possible D match to TRBD1 (5 bases). The CDR3 is 18 amino acids. Trimming pared 8 bases from V and 1 base from J, leaving 26 bases between. Germline V gene data show CDR1 as SGHVS and CDR2 as FNYEAQ. CDR3 bases: TGTGCCAGCGTACCAGCTACCGGCAGGGCCGGTCGGAACACTGAAGCTTTCTTT. This sequence encodes CASVPATGRAGRNTEAFF.

The rearrangement links TRBV24-1 to TRBJ2-5; the match to TRBD2 covers 7 bases. Germline CDR1 is KGHDR and CDR2 is SFDVKD. This CDR3 has 15 amino acids. The ends lost 3 bases at V and 3 bases at J; junction bases unmatched: 6. CDR3 sequence: CATSDVTLAEETQYF. The CDR3 DNA reads as TGTGCCACCAGTGATGTCACTCTAGCGGAAGAGACCCAGTACTTC.

This chain links TRBV28 with TRBJ2-7; 10 bases agree with TRBD2. J gave up 3 bases and V 3 bases, and 8 bases lay outside the gene matches. Per the germline V gene, CDR1 is MDHEN and CDR2 is SYDVKM. The CDR3 is 16 residues long. DNA for the CDR3: TGTGCCAGCAGTTTGCCGGCTAGCGGGAGTAGCTACGAGCAGTACTTC. Amino acid sequence: CASSLPASGSSYEQYF. Together with reference TRBV28 and TRBJ2-7, the CDR3 gives the full variable domain: DVKVTQSSRYLVKRTGEKVFLECVQDMDHENMFWYRQDPGLGLRLIYFSYDVKMKEKGDIPEGYSVSREKKERFSLILESASTNQTSMYLCASSLPASGSSYEQYFGPGTRLTVT.

The chain links TRBV7-6 to TRBJ2-7; 11 positions agree with TRBD2. The V segment lost 0 bases and the J segment 1 base; nucleotides outside the gene matches: 11. Germline V lookup: CDR1 SGHVS, CDR2 FNYEAQ. This CDR3 comprises 19 residues. The CDR3 reads CASSLAEVLAGGPSYEQYF. The CDR3 coding sequence is TGTGCCAGCAGCTTAGCTGAGGTCCTAGCGGGGGGCCCTTCCTACGAGCAGTACTTC.

V and J are TRBV10-3 and TRBJ1-2, with D perhaps TRBD1 (6 bases). CDR3 length: 12 amino acids. Germline-derived CDR1 and CDR2 are ENHRY and SYGVKD. V was pared by 4 bases and J by 8 bases, with 11 bases between. CDR3 protein: CAISGAGEGYTF. The CDR3 nucleotides read TGTGCCATCAGTGGGGCAGGGGAAGGCTACACCTTC.

V gene TRBV15 combines with J gene TRBJ2-1; D possibly corresponds to TRBD2 (6 bases). V was trimmed by 3 bases and J by 8 bases, leaving 26 bases between them. Per the germline V gene, CDR1 is LNHNV and CDR2 is YYDKDF (reference sequence). The CDR3 has 18 amino acids. The CDR3 loop is CATSREDWRVIRGHEQFF. CDR3 coding DNA: TGTGCCACCAGCAGGGAGGATTGGAGGGTCATTAGGGGCCATGAGCAGTTCTTC.

The chain links TRBV4-3 to TRBJ2-3; 10 positions agree with TRBD2. V lost 0 bases to trimming and J lost 4 bases; unmatched junction nucleotides: 7. The CDR3 has 17 amino acids. CDR1 LGHNA and CDR2 YSLEER come from the germline V gene. CDR3 region: CASSQDLSGRGSDTQYF. The CDR3 nucleotides are TGCGCCAGCAGCCAAGATTTAAGCGGGAGGGGGTCAGATACGCAGTATTTT.

CDR3 sequence reads: CASSYGRQGSVYEQYF. DNA for the CDR3: TGTGCCAGCAGTTACGGGAGACAAGGATCGGTCTACGAGCAGTACTTC. The rearrangement joins TRBV27 to TRBJ2-7; possible D gene TRBD2, 6 bases. The CDR3 runs to 16 residues. Trimming took off 4 bases at V and 3 bases at J, with 19 bases between the two ends. Germline V gene lookup returns CDR1 MNHEY and CDR2 SMNVEV (reference sequence).